This entry concerns a single TCR beta chain. Its binding antigen is unknown. Within one base of it there is no much larger clone, and no base qualities were kept. Per the germline V gene, SGHAT is the CDR1 and FQNNGV is the CDR2. Unmatched junction bases come to 5, with V trimmed by 4 bases and J by 7 bases. The CDR3 spans 14 residues, from the cysteine through the phenylalanine. Only the CDR3 portion is preserved as DNA: 42 bases, with reading frame beginning at the first base. Donors formed part of the validation cohort, which comprised 120 or so subjects and was distinct from the first cohort of some 700 subjects. This sample was included in a study of cytomegalovirus exposure and HLA in healthy donors (dated by TCRdb to 2017 to 2019). Describing the broader study: The 650 to 750 repertoires of the first cohort and the 120 or so validation repertoires were produced on the same platform, according to a later analysis. Besides the first cohort of under 700 subjects, a separate validation cohort made up of over 100 different subjects was used. To predict cytomegalovirus infection status, the study combined high-throughput TCR immunosequencing, statistical association of individual TCRs with disease status, and machine learning. The study aimed to test whether signatures of past pathogen exposure could be identified by cataloging public T cell receptors. Study-wide conclusions, independent of this receptor: In vitro tests confirmed that a few of the cytomegalovirus-associated TCR beta chains recognize cytomegalovirus antigens. The validation cohort had no HLA typing available for a later analysis, so co-occurrence within that cohort was assessed over all 130 or so repertoires. The study listed 150 to 200 TCR beta chains as associated with cytomegalovirus. While some public TCRs were present in many individuals, most TCR sequences turned up only very rarely across donors. It was suggested by the authors that the approach could potentially be generalized to other disease states and immunological phenotypes. In a later analysis, TCRs clustered in the first cohort were found to also tend to co-occur in the 130 or so validation repertoires, with over 90% of cluster scores above 0. In both the original and validation cohorts, the classifier was reported to diagnose cytomegalovirus status with high specificity and sensitivity.

The library was produced with the immunoSEQ multiplex PCR assay. The study's processing was this. A statistical classification framework was built to diagnose cytomegalovirus status from the catalog of TCR beta chain sequences. TCRdb provides this immuneACCESS table in a form limited to in-frame rearrangements. Some clones are lacking; in checked studies, under half of them reflect an unresolved V gene, and why the rest are absent is not known. V, J and clone size are those of that table, while D and trimming were read from the DNA. The sample table shows roughly 120,000 clones, and about 93% are seen once. The ten largest account for more than 0.9% of the sample.

The chain is assembled from TRBV11-2 and TRBJ2-2; TRBD1 agrees with 8 junctional bases. Input material: PBMCs. This sequence originates from a young woman in good health and CMV-seronegative. The DNA reads TGTGCCAGCAGCTCGCAGGGGGCAATCGGGGAGCTGTTTTTT. It codes for CASSSQGAIGELFF.